This T cell receptor (beta chain) was recorded in a study of radiotherapy plus CTLA-4 blockade in lung cancer. This CDR3 comprises 15 residues. V shed 6 bases, J shed 6 bases, and the junction held 12 bases outside the gene matches. Germline CDR1 and CDR2: KGHSH and LQKENI. Libraries were prepared by immunoSEQ multiplex PCR; TCRdb keeps only in-frame clonotypes and omits some of them. The sample holds tens of thousands of clones; around 69% are singletons and the top ten take roughly 15%. The TCR originated in a human donor with non-small cell lung cancer whose response to radiotherapy plus ipilimumab could not be evaluated. Some clones in this sample may be carry-over from other donors' samples. The sample was peripheral blood, taken from a patient treated with radiotherapy plus ipilimumab. The V call is TRBV18, the J call TRBJ2-7; TRBD1 agrees at 9 bases. The CDR3 loop reads CASSPIGTGPSEQYF. The CDR3 DNA reads as TGTGCCAGCTCCCCAATTGGGACAGGGCCCTCCGAGCAGTACTTC.